These T cell receptor beta chains were read from a single sample in a study of blood T cell repertoires in COVID-19. The table came from immunoSEQ multiplex PCR; TCRdb's copy has only in-frame clones and leaves some out. In the table there are about 190,000 clones, approximately 91% of which are singletons. The sequenced material came from peripheral blood. The receptors come from a middle-aged man with acute or convalescent COVID-19. Both conserved end residues are part of each CDR3. D genes are given only for firm matches. Expanded clones are given a class, and other clones once, few, many or no size at all.

j_call clone_size v_call d_call cdr3_nt cdr3_aa
TRBJ2-3 . TRBV5-4 . TGTGCCAGCAGCTCCAAATCCGGGACAGATACGCAGTATTTT CASSSKSGTDTQYF
TRBJ1-3 once TRBV5-1 TRBD1 TGCGCCAGCAGCCCCGGACAGGGGGCTGGAAACACCATATATTTT CASSPGQGAGNTIYF
TRBJ1-5 . TRBV6-1 . TGTGCCAGCAGTGAAATGGTAGAACAGCCCCAGCATTTT CASSEMVEQPQHF
TRBJ1-5 few TRBV27 TRBD1 TGTGCCAGCAGTCCGACAGGGGGCCGAAATCAGCCCCAGCATTTT CASSPTGGRNQPQHF
TRBJ2-7 . TRBV5-5 TRBD2 TGTGCCAGCAGCCCGTTCCGACTAGCGGGGGTTGAGCAGTACTTC CASSPFRLAGVEQYF
TRBJ1-4 once TRBV25-1 TRBD1 TGTGCCAGCAGTGGAGACAGGGGTCACGGTGAAAAACTGTTTTTT CASSGDRGHGEKLFF
TRBJ1-1 . TRBV10-2 . TGCGCCAGCCGATTGGACGGGATCAAGAAAGCTTTCTTT CASRLDGIKKAFF
TRBJ1-3 . TRBV7-3 . TGTGCCAGCAGCTTTATTTCCCAGGCCCCCGGAAACACCATATATTTT CASSFISQAPGNTIYF
TRBJ2-7 . TRBV27 TRBD1 TGTGCCAGCAGTTGGGGACAGGGGGCCTACGAGCAGTACTTC CASSWGQGAYEQYF
TRBJ2-7 . TRBV5-1 TRBD1 TGCGCCAGCAGCTCCGGGAAGTCACAGGGGCCCCTTGGAGGCGAGCAGTACTTC CASSSGKSQGPLGGEQYF
TRBJ2-7 . TRBV11-3 . TGTGCCAGCAGCCCCGGGGGTCCGCTTTTCGAGCAGTACTTC CASSPGGPLFEQYF
TRBJ1-5 . TRBV19 . TGTGCCAGTAGTTCCCGGAGGGGGGGCACAGCGGGGACCCTCGCCCGGGGGCCCCAGCATTTT CASSSRRGGTAGTLARGPQHF
TRBJ2-1 . TRBV6-2/TRBV6-3 . TGTGCCAGCAGTTCGCGGAGAAGTGGGCAGTTCTTC CASSSRRSGQFF
TRBJ1-2 . TRBV27 TRBD1 TGTGCCAGCTACAGGGGCGACTATGGCTACACCTTC CASYRGDYGYTF
TRBJ2-7 . TRBV5-8 . TGTGCCAGCTTCCAGGGCCAATCCTACGAGCAGTACTTC CASFQGQSYEQYF
TRBJ2-1 . TRBV24-1 TRBD2 TGTGCCACCAGTAGGACCGGGGGGGGCAATGAGCAGTTCTTC CATSRTGGGNEQFF
TRBJ2-3 . TRBV19 . TGTGCCAGTAGTTTCAGACTGGCAGATACGCAGTATTTT CASSFRLADTQYF
TRBJ1-2 . TRBV14 . TGTGCCAGCAGCCACCGGACGGAGGGGGGCTACACCTTC CASSHRTEGGYTF
TRBJ1-2 . TRBV6-2/TRBV6-3 TRBD1 TGTGCCAGCAGTTACGACAGGGCCAACTATGGCTACACCTTC CASSYDRANYGYTF
TRBJ1-4 . TRBV2 . TGTGCCAGCATCCCCGACGGCCGCGGCGCTAATGAAAAACTGTTTTTT CASIPDGRGANEKLFF
TRBJ2-1 . TRBV5-8 TRBD1 TGTGCCAGCAGCCCCCGGACAGGAAGACTTGTTCCGTTCTTC CASSPRTGRLVPFF
TRBJ2-1 . TRBV15 . TGTGCCACCAGCAGAGATCGCGGTGAGCAGTTCTTC CATSRDRGEQFF
TRBJ2-7 . TRBV7-9 . TGTGCCAGCAGCCCCGGCAGGGTCCACGAGCAGTACTTC CASSPGRVHEQYF
TRBJ1-2 . TRBV6-1 . TGTGCCAGCAGTGAGCGGGGTTCGGGTTATGGCTACACCTTC CASSERGSGYGYTF
TRBJ1-6 . TRBV6-2/TRBV6-3 . TGTGCCAGCAGTTACCCCGGACTGTTTAATTCACCCCTCCACTTT CASSYPGLFNSPLHF
TRBJ2-2 . TRBV2 TRBD1 TGTGCCGGACAGGTTACGAACACCGGGGAGCTGTTTTTT CAGQVTNTGELFF
TRBJ2-1 . TRBV11-3 TRBD2 TGTGCCAGCAGCCTAGGAACTAGCGGGAATGAGCAGTTCTTC CASSLGTSGNEQFF
TRBJ1-4 . TRBV2 . TGTGCCAGCAGTGACGTGGGCCCTAATGAAAAACTGTTTTTT CASSDVGPNEKLFF
TRBJ2-7 . TRBV7-2 TRBD2 TGTGCCAGCGCATGGGCGGGGGTTGGCGAGCAGTACTTC CASAWAGVGEQYF
TRBJ1-4 . TRBV7-2 . TGTGCCAGCAGCTTAGGAAGGGGGGGTGAAAAACTGTTTTTT CASSLGRGGEKLFF
TRBJ2-2 . TRBV28 TRBD1 TGTGCCAGCAGCCCGGGACAGGGAGTCACCGGGGAGCTGTTTTTT CASSPGQGVTGELFF
TRBJ2-5 . TRBV19 . TGTGCCAGTAGTGCCGTCCAGGAGACCCAGTACTTC CASSAVQETQYF
TRBJ2-7 . TRBV2 . TGTGCCAACTCGAAGGGGGACCACGAGCAGTACTTC CANSKGDHEQYF
TRBJ1-2 . TRBV7-6 TRBD1 TGTGCCAGCAGCCCGCAGACAGGGGCGAGGGGCTACACCTTC CASSPQTGARGYTF
TRBJ2-1 . TRBV11-3 TRBD1 TGTGCCAGCAGCTCCGGGACAGGGGGCGCGTCGGAGCAGTTCTTC CASSSGTGGASEQFF
TRBJ1-1 . TRBV5-1 TRBD1 TGCGCCAGCAGCTTTCCACAGGGGGCGGGTGGCACTGAAGCTTTCTTT CASSFPQGAGGTEAFF
TRBJ1-1 . TRBV19 . TGTGCCAGTAGTATAGGGGGGGGCAGGGGTTACTTT CASSIGGGRGYF
TRBJ2-7 . TRBV29-1 TRBD1 TGCAGCACCAGGGACAGCCTCTACGAGCAGTACTTC CSTRDSLYEQYF
TRBJ1-1 . TRBV12-5 . TGTGCTAGTGGTTTGGTACCCCAGGGGACTGAAGCTTTCTTT CASGLVPQGTEAFF
TRBJ2-2 . TRBV9 . TGTGCCAGCAGCCAATCAGGGGGGCCGGGGACCGGGGAGCTGTTTTTT CASSQSGGPGTGELFF
TRBJ1-4 . TRBV19 TRBD1 TGTGCCAGTAGTTCCAGGGGGCGGACTAATGAAAAACTGTTTTTT CASSSRGRTNEKLFF
TRBJ2-5 once TRBV27 TRBD1 TGTGCCAGCAGTTTGGGGACAGGGGGAGAGACCCAGTACTTC CASSLGTGGETQYF
TRBJ1-6 . TRBV30 . TGTGCCTGGTCCCGGGGTAAACCCCTCCACTTT CAWSRGKPLHF
TRBJ1-1 . TRBV5-1 . TGCGCCAGCAGCTTGGATCGGGGTAGCACTGAAGCTTTCTTT CASSLDRGSTEAFF
TRBJ2-7 . TRBV2 TRBD1 TGTGCCAGCAGTGACCAGGGGGCCTACTACGAGCAGTACTTC CASSDQGAYYEQYF